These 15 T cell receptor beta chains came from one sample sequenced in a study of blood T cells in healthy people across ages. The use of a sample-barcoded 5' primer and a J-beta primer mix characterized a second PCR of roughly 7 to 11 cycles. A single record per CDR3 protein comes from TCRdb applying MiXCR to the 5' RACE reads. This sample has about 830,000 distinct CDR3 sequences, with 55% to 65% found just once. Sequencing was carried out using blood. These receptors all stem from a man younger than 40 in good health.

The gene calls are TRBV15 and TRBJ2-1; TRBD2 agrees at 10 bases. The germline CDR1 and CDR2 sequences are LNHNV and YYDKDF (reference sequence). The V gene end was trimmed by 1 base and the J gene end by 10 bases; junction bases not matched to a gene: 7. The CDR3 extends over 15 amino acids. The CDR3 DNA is TGTGCCACCAGCAGAGCGGGGACTAGCGTTAAGGAGCAGTTCTTC. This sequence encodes CATSRAGTSVKEQFF.

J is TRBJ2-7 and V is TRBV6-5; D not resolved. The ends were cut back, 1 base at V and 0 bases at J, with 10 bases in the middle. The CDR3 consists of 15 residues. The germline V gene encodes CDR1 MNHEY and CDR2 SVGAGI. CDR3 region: CASSYLVGSSYEQYF. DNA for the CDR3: TGTGCCAGCAGTTACTTGGTGGGTAGCTCCTACGAGCAGTACTTC.

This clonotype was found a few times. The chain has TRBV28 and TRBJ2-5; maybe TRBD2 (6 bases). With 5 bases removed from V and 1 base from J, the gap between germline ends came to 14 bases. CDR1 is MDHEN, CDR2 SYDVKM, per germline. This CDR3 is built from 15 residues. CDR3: CASSILGGTQETQYF. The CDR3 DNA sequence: TGTGCCAGCAGTATCCTTGGGGGGACCCAAGAGACCCAGTACTTC.

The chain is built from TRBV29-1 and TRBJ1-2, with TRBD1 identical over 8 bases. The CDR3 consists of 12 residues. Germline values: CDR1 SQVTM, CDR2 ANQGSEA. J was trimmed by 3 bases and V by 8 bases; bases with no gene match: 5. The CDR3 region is CSSGQGDYGYTF. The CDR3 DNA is TGCAGCTCTGGACAGGGTGACTATGGCTACACCTTC.

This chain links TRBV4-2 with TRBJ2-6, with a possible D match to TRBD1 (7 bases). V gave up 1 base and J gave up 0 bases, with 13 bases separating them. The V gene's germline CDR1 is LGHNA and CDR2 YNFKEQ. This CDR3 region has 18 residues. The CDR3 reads CASSQARQGLSGANVLTF. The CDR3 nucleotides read TGTGCCAGCAGCCAAGCCCGACAGGGACTCTCTGGGGCCAACGTCCTGACTTTC.

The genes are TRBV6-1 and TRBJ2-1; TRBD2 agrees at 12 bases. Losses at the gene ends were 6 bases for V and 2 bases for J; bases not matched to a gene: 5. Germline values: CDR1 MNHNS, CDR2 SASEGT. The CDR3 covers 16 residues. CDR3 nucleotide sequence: TGTGCCAGCAGAGACTGGACTAGCGGGGCCTACAATGAGCAGTTCTTC. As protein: CASRDWTSGAYNEQFF.

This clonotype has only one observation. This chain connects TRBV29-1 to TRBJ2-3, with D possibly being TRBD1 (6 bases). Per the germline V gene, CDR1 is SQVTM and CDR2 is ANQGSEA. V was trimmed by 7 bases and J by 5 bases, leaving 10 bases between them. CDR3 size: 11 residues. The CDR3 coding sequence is TGCAGCGGGGGACACGAAGATACGCAGTATTTT. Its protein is CSGGHEDTQYF.

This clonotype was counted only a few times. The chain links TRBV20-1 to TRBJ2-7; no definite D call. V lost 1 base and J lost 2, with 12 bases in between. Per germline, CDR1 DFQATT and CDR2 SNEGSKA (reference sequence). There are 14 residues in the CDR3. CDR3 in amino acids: CSARGPGLTYEQYF. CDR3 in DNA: TGCAGTGCTAGAGGTCCGGGCCTCACCTACGAGCAGTACTTC.

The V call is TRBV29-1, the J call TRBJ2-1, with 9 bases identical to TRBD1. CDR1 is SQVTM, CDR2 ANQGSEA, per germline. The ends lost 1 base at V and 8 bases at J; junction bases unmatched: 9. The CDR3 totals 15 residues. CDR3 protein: CSVEGGGTGNYEQFF. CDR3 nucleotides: TGCAGCGTTGAAGGGGGTGGGACAGGGAACTATGAGCAGTTCTTC.

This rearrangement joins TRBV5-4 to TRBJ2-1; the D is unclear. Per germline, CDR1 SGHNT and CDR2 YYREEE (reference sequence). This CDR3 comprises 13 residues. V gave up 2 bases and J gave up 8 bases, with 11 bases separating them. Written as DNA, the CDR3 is TGTGCCAGCAGCTTACCTCAATTCGATGAGCAGTTCTTC. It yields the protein CASSLPQFDEQFF. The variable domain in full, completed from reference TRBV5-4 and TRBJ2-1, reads ETGVTQSPTHLIKTRGQQVTLRCSSQSGHNTVSWYQQALGQGPQFIFQYYREEENGRGNFPPRFSGLQFPNYSSELNVNALELDDSALYLCASSLPQFDEQFFGPGTRLTVL.

The DNA for the CDR3 is TGTGCCACCCACGTGGGGTGTGAGCAGTTCTTC. Protein product: CATHVGCEQFF. The chain combines TRBV6-6 with TRBJ2-1; no reliable D call. The CDR3 is 11 amino acids. V dropped 10 bases and J dropped 9 bases, with 13 bases sitting between them. Germline V gene lookup returns CDR1 MNHNY and CDR2 SVGAGI (reference sequence).

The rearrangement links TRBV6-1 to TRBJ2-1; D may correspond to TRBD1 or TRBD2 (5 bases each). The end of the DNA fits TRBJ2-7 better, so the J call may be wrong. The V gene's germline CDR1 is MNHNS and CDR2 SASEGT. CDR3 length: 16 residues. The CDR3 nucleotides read TGTGCCAGCAGTGCCTCCGGGACGGCGGCTTCCTACGAGCAGTACTTC. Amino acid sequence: CASSASGTAASYEQYF.

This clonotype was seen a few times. CDR3 amino acids: CAISERGRGITYEQYF. In DNA form, the CDR3 reads TGTGCCATCAGTGAGAGGGGCAGGGGGATCACATACGAGCAGTACTTC. The chain carries TRBV10-3 and TRBJ2-7; TRBD1 agrees at 7 bases. Germline trimming cut 2 bases from V and 4 bases from J; bases unmatched to any gene: 11. CDR3 length: 16 amino acids. Germline V gene lookup returns CDR1 ENHRY and CDR2 SYGVKD.

The CDR3 DNA sequence: TGCAGCGTTGAGGGACACCCCTCCTACAATGAGCAGTACTTC. The encoded protein is CSVEGHPSYNEQYF. The V call is TRBV29-1, the J call TRBJ2-1; D possibly corresponds to TRBD1 (6 bases). TRBJ2-7 explains the end of the DNA better; the J call may be wrong. CDR3 length: 14 amino acids. Germline values: CDR1 SQVTM, CDR2 ANQGSEA.

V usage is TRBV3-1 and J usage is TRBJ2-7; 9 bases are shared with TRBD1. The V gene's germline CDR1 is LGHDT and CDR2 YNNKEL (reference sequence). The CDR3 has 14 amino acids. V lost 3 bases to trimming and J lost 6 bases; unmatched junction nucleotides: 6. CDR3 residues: CASSHRDRATEQYF. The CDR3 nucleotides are TGTGCCAGCAGCCACCGGGACAGGGCGACCGAGCAGTACTTC.